This T cell receptor (beta chain) was documented in a study of CD8 T cells in Susac syndrome. Findings and caveats of the study: Regarding the TCR sequencing and HLA analysis, the study admitted that a relatively small number of individuals were involved.

CD8+ and CD4+ blood T cells underwent TCR beta sequencing. Negative isolation yielded the CD8+ and CD4+ T cells, while FACS enriched the TEMRA cells. Germline lookup yields CDR1 LGHDT and CDR2 YNNKEL (reference sequence). The length of the CDR3 is 15 residues. The V gene end was trimmed by 0 bases and the J gene end by 5 bases; junction bases not matched to a gene: 6. With respect to this clonotype: As yet, its antigen is unknown.

With random hexamers, reverse transcription was performed on about 0.5 to 1 ug of RNA. The CDR3 of TCR beta was amplified by immunoSEQ multiplex PCR across 54 Vbeta and 13 Jbeta. Each CDR3 protein gets one entry after TCRdb re-called the immunoSEQ multiplex PCR reads with MiXCR. The sample lists approximately 270,000 distinct CDR3 sequences; just under 95% were seen once. Sequenced material: CD4+ T cells from PBMCs. This receptor was identified in a human donor with multiple sclerosis. The J gene is TRBJ2-5, the V gene TRBV3-1; 7 bases line up with TRBD2. The CDR3 coding sequence is TGTGCCAGCAGCCAAGATGCGGGAGCGCAGGAGACCCAGTACTTC. Amino acid sequence: CASSQDAGAQETQYF.